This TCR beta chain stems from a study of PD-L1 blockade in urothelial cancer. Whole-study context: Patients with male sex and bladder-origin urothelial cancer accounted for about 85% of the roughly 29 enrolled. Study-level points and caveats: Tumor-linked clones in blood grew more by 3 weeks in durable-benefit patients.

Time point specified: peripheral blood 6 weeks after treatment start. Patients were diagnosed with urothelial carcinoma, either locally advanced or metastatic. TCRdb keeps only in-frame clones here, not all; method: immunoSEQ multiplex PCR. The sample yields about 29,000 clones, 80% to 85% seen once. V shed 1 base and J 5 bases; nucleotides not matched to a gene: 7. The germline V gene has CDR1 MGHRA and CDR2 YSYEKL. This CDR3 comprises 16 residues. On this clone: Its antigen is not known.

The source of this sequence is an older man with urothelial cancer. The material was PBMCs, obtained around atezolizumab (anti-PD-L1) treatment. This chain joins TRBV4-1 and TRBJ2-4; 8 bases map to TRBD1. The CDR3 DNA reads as TGCGCCAGCAGCCAAGCTGCTGGACAGGGCCAAAACATTCAGTACTTC. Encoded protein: CASSQAAGQGQNIQYF.